This entry is about one TCR beta chain. The sample comes from a study of blood T cell repertoires in COVID-19. Germline CDR1 is SNHLY and CDR2 is FYNNEI. V gave up 4 bases and J gave up 1 base, with 11 bases separating them. The CDR3 totals 14 residues. Assay used: immunoSEQ multiplex PCR; TCRdb lists only in-frame clones, some missing. The sample has around 300,000 clones, around 90% seen once. Material for sequencing was peripheral blood. The J gene is TRBJ2-7, the V gene TRBV2, with TRBD2 as a possible D gene (7 bases). The receptor comes from a woman in her fifties or sixties with COVID-19, enrolled during active disease. The CDR3 here is CASSAGGPSYEQYF. As DNA, the CDR3 is TGTGCCAGCAGTGCGGGGGGCCCTTCCTACGAGCAGTACTTC.